This entry lists 29 T cell receptor beta chains sequenced from one sample in a study of beta chain features in type 1 diabetes. Study findings and constraints: Moderately but significantly shorter TCRB CDR3s were found in Type 1 diabetes patients in all four CD4+ subsets.

Their antigens are not known. Sequencing targeted expressed TCRB transcripts, as all isolated RNA had been reverse transcribed. Assay used: immunoSEQ multiplex PCR; TCRdb lists only in-frame clones, some missing. The sample records about 700,000 clones, roughly 12% being singletons. Sequencing was carried out using naive CD4+ T cells from blood. All receptors derive from a man between 18 and 35 years old with type 1 diabetes.

The chain is built from TRBV9 and TRBJ2-3; D is uncertain. The CDR3 sequence is 12 residues long. In germline, CDR1 is SGDLS, CDR2 YYNGEE. The V and J ends lost 1 base and 6 bases respectively, with 6 bases between them. For the CDR3, the DNA is TGTGCCAGCAGCGTATTTGCGGATACGCAGTATTTT. It translates to CASSVFADTQYF.

This clone was counted between two and nine times. Other DNA variants within this sample encode the same CDR3. The CDR3 sequence: CASSLVTGGNTGELFF. In nucleotides, the CDR3 is TGCGCCAGCAGCTTGGTCACAGGGGGAAACACCGGGGAGCTGTTTTTT. V gene TRBV5-1 combines with J gene TRBJ2-2, with TRBD1 identical over 8 bases. V was clipped by 0 bases and J by 2 bases; unmatched bases: 3. The CDR3 has 16 amino acids. From germline, CDR1 is SGHRS and CDR2 YFSETQ. Together with reference TRBV5-1 and TRBJ2-2, the CDR3 gives the full variable domain: KAGVTQTPRYLIKTRGQQVTLSCSPISGHRSVSWYQQTPGQGLQFLFEYFSETQRNKGNFPGRFSGRQFSNSRSEMNVSTLELGDSALYLCASSLVTGGNTGELFFGEGSRLTVL.

With regard to this clone: In the same sample, other DNA sequences code for this CDR3. V is TRBV20-1 and J is TRBJ2-3; no clear D gene. The germline V gene encodes CDR1 DFQATT and CDR2 SNEGSKA (reference sequence). The CDR3 is made up of 10 amino acids. V lost 2 bases and J 6 bases, leaving 3 bases between the germline ends. The CDR3 DNA follows: TGCAGTGCTAGAAGGGATACGCAGTATTTT. Its translation: CSARRDTQYF.

This clone was seen only a few times. The V call is TRBV29-1, the J call TRBJ2-1; D is undetermined. Germline values: CDR1 SQVTM, CDR2 ANQGSEA. This CDR3 spans 12 amino acids. V shed 4 bases and J shed 8 bases, with 12 bases lying between them. The CDR3 DNA reads as TGCAGCGTTGTTCCAGCTGGGGATGAGCAGTTCTTC. This gives the protein CSVVPAGDEQFF.

The chain combines TRBV6-1 with TRBJ1-1, with D perhaps TRBD1 (5 bases). Trimming left V 4 bases short and J 0 bases short, with 9 bases between. CDR1 and CDR2 (germline): MNHNS, SASEGT. CDR3 length equals 14 residues. The DNA for the CDR3 is TGTGCCAGCAGTGCGGACACGGTGAACACTGAAGCTTTCTTT. Translated: CASSADTVNTEAFF.

This chain joins TRBV10-3 and TRBJ2-1; 10 bases fit TRBD2. In germline, CDR1 is ENHRY, CDR2 SYGVKD. Unmatched junction bases numbered 6, after V lost 4 bases and J lost 6 bases. CDR3 length: 15 amino acids. The CDR3: CAISVERGGRNEQFF. CDR3 sequence (DNA): TGTGCCATCAGTGTTGAGCGGGGGGGCCGCAATGAGCAGTTCTTC.

The J gene is TRBJ1-3, the V gene TRBV18; D ambiguous. This CDR3 comprises 16 residues. V was pared by 3 bases and J by 1 base, with 13 bases between. Per germline, CDR1 KGHSH and CDR2 LQKENI. Here the CDR3 reads CASSPARLGSGNTIYF. Written as DNA, the CDR3 is TGTGCCAGCTCACCCGCCCGCCTGGGTTCTGGAAACACCATATATTTT.

This clone was observed a few times. This chain joins TRBV7-2 and TRBJ1-1; D uncertain. Deletions cut 1 base from V and 5 bases from J, with 14 bases between. CDR1 is SGHTA, CDR2 FQGNSA, per germline. This CDR3 has 15 residues. The CDR3 bases are TGTGCCAGCAGCTTAGTGAAGGGAGGGAATACTGAAGCTTTCTTT. The encoded protein is CASSLVKGGNTEAFF.

The sample holds a few counts of this clone. V gene TRBV28 combines with J gene TRBJ2-3, with D uncertain. The V gene's germline CDR1 is MDHEN and CDR2 SYDVKM. V lost 2 bases and J lost 5, with 11 bases in between. The CDR3 runs 14 residues. This CDR3 is CASSLIGKGDTQYF. CDR3 bases: TGTGCCAGCAGTTTAATTGGGAAAGGAGATACGCAGTATTTT. Full variable domain (outside the CDR3, taken from reference TRBV28 and TRBJ2-3): DVKVTQSSRYLVKRTGEKVFLECVQDMDHENMFWYRQDPGLGLRLIYFSYDVKMKEKGDIPEGYSVSREKKERFSLILESASTNQTSMYLCASSLIGKGDTQYFGPGTRLTVL.

This clone was counted between two and nine times. This chain links TRBV2 with TRBJ1-2, with D uncertain. V lost 3 bases and J 4 bases, leaving 12 bases between the germline ends. Germline CDR1 SNHLY, CDR2 FYNNEI. The CDR3 length is 14 residues. CDR3 coding DNA: TGTGCCAGCAGTGAGGTTTGGGGAGGCTATGGCTACACCTTC. Its protein product is CASSEVWGGYGYTF.

V and J are TRBV6-5 and TRBJ2-7; a possible D gene is TRBD1 (5 bases). This CDR3 has 16 amino acids. V was cut by 0 bases and J by 7 bases, with 19 bases left in between. Germline V gene sequence: CDR1 MNHEY, CDR2 SVGAGI. The CDR3 reads CASSYSIPDSPYEQYF. The CDR3 DNA reads as TGTGCCAGCAGTTACTCGATCCCTGACAGTCCTTATGAGCAGTACTTC.

This chain joins TRBV11-2 and TRBJ2-5; TRBD2 is a possible D gene (6 bases). This CDR3 is built from 15 residues. The V end lost 7 bases, the J end lost 1 base, and 16 bases lay between the germline ends. Germline-derived CDR1 and CDR2 are SGHAT and FQNNGV. The CDR3 DNA reads as TGTGCCAGCACCATTAGCGGACGGGGCCAAGAGACCCAGTACTTC. Encoded protein: CASTISGRGQETQYF.

This clone was seen more than once but under ten times. The chain has TRBV30 and TRBJ1-5; D remains unclear. V lost 5 bases and J 1 base, leaving 12 bases between the germline ends. The CDR3 is 14 residues long. Germline V gene lookup returns CDR1 GTSNPN and CDR2 SVGIG (reference sequence). The CDR3 DNA sequence: TGTGCCTGGGGTAGACGGTTGAGCAATCAGCCCCAGCATTTT. This gives the protein CAWGRRLSNQPQHF.

This clone occurred a few times. The rearrangement joins TRBV15 to TRBJ1-2; D remains unclear. The V gene lost 9 bases and the J gene lost 6 bases, with 20 bases spanning the gap. The CDR3 is made up of 14 amino acids. Germline lookup yields CDR1 LNHNV and CDR2 YYDKDF (reference sequence). The CDR3 reads CATWRPGIPHGYTF. CDR3 bases: TGTGCCACATGGAGGCCGGGAATACCCCATGGCTACACCTTC.

The J gene is TRBJ2-5, the V gene TRBV6-5; 9 nucleotides agree with TRBD1. With 6 bases clipped from V and 5 bases from J, the junction kept 7 bases outside the gene matches. In germline, CDR1 is MNHEY, CDR2 SVGAGI. The CDR3 extends over 14 amino acids. The CDR3, as DNA: TGTGCCAGCAGGCTTACAGGGGGCGTGGAGACCCAGTACTTC. It encodes CASRLTGGVETQYF.

Only a few counts were recorded for this clone. The chain carries TRBV2 and TRBJ2-1; D is ambiguous. CDR1 is SNHLY, CDR2 FYNNEI, per germline. Trimming shortened V by 10 bases and J by 4 bases, and 8 bases separated the two germline ends. CDR3 size: 11 residues. This CDR3 is CATSEYNEQFF. The CDR3, as DNA: TGTGCCACCTCAGAGTACAATGAGCAGTTCTTC.

This clone was seen a handful of times. The rearrangement joins TRBV4-1 to TRBJ2-3; TRBD2 matches at 9 bases. The germline V gene has CDR1 MGHRA and CDR2 YSYEKL. J lost 1 base, V lost 4 bases, and 9 bases had no gene match. This CDR3 spans 17 amino acids. The CDR3 region is CASSPFPQRGGTDTQYF. The CDR3 region has the DNA TGCGCCAGCAGCCCTTTTCCCCAGCGGGGGGGCACAGATACGCAGTATTTT.

The DNA of the CDR3 is TGTGCCAGCAGCGCCGGGACAGGACCTAACAATGAGCAGTTCTTC. Protein sequence: CASSAGTGPNNEQFF. The J gene is TRBJ2-1, the V gene TRBV9; TRBD1 matches at 8 bases. The germline gives CDR1 SGDLS, CDR2 YYNGEE. V lost 3 bases and J lost 5; bases outside the gene matches: 7. The CDR3 loop spans 15 amino acids.

CDR3 sequence: CASSLDVNYGYTF. Written as DNA, the CDR3 is TGCGCCAGCAGCTTGGACGTGAACTATGGCTACACCTTC. The V and J genes are TRBV5-1 and TRBJ1-2, with D uncertain. V dropped 0 bases and J dropped 2 bases, with 5 bases sitting between them. Germline-derived CDR1 and CDR2 are SGHRS and YFSETQ. The CDR3 runs to 13 residues.

This clone was recorded a few times. V gene TRBV7-9 combines with J gene TRBJ2-2, with 8 bases matching TRBD2. This CDR3 contains 17 residues. Germline CDR1 reads SEHNR; CDR2 reads FQNEAQ (reference sequence). Trimming at V came to 5 bases and at J to 0 bases, leaving 8 bases not matched to a gene. The DNA of the CDR3 is TGTGCCAGCAGCCCCGGGAGGGGCAGGTCGAACACCGGGGAGCTGTTTTTT. This encodes CASSPGRGRSNTGELFF.

This clone has more than one count but fewer than ten. The V gene is TRBV30, the J gene TRBJ2-3, with D unclear. This CDR3 comprises 14 residues. The V gene's germline CDR1 is GTSNPN and CDR2 SVGIG (reference sequence). V shed 8 bases and J shed 9 bases, with 24 bases lying between them. CDR3 coding DNA: TGTGCCGGGTTGGCGGAACGCGGTCTAGGGACGCAGTATTTT. Amino acid sequence: CAGLAERGLGTQYF.

This sequence joins TRBV10-3 and TRBJ1-1; possibly TRBD1 for D (5 bases). V was pared by 6 bases and J by 3 bases, with 14 bases between. CDR1 ENHRY and CDR2 SYGVKD come from the germline V gene. The CDR3 runs 14 residues. The CDR3 sequence: CAISDLSGHTEAFF. The CDR3 region has the DNA TGTGCCATCAGCGATCTCTCGGGACACACTGAAGCTTTCTTT.

The CDR3 sequence: CASSLGQGSWNEQFF. The CDR3 DNA sequence: TGTGCCAGCTCCCTCGGACAGGGGAGCTGGAATGAGCAGTTCTTC. This chain links TRBV18 with TRBJ2-1; 9 nucleotides match TRBD1. The ends lost 6 bases at V and 7 bases at J; junction bases unmatched: 10. CDR3 length: 15 amino acids. Germline V lookup: CDR1 KGHSH, CDR2 LQKENI.

The CDR3: CASSVAGPNTEAFF. CDR3 nucleotides: TGTGCCAGCAGCGTAGCCGGACCGAACACTGAAGCTTTCTTT. The J gene is TRBJ1-1, the V gene TRBV9, with D unresolved. The V gene lost 0 bases and the J gene lost 1 base, with 7 bases spanning the gap. Germline lookup yields CDR1 SGDLS and CDR2 YYNGEE. This CDR3 comprises 14 residues. Full variable domain (rest looked up from reference TRBV9 and TRBJ1-1): DSGVTQTPKHLITATGQRVTLRCSPRSGDLSVYWYQQSLDQGLQFLIQYYNGEERAKGNILERFSAQQFPDLHSELNLSSLELGDSALYFCASSVAGPNTEAFFGQGTRLTVV.

The chain recombines TRBV27 with TRBJ1-6, with TRBD1 identical over 7 bases. V lost 0 bases, J lost 6 bases, and 5 bases stayed unmatched. CDR1 is MNHEY, CDR2 SMNVEV, per germline (reference sequence). This CDR3 is built from 16 residues. The CDR3 coding sequence is TGTGCCAGCAGTTTATCTCAGGGGGTATTTAATTCACCCCTCCACTTT. It codes for CASSLSQGVFNSPLHF.

This clone was observed a handful of times. This chain uses TRBV9 with TRBJ2-2; 7 nucleotides match TRBD2. In germline, CDR1 is SGDLS, CDR2 YYNGEE. J was trimmed by 4 bases and V by 3 bases; bases with no gene match: 12. There are 17 residues in the CDR3. The CDR3 protein is CASSEVLTGGLTGELFF. CDR3 bases: TGTGCCAGCAGCGAGGTTTTAACGGGGGGTCTCACCGGGGAGCTGTTTTTT. The full variable domain, in which reference TRBV9 and TRBJ2-2 provide the parts outside the CDR3, is DSGVTQTPKHLITATGQRVTLRCSPRSGDLSVYWYQQSLDQGLQFLIQYYNGEERAKGNILERFSAQQFPDLHSELNLSSLELGDSALYFCASSEVLTGGLTGELFFGEGSRLTVL.

This clone was found a few times. V is TRBV19 and J is TRBJ2-3; D is possibly TRBD1 or TRBD2 (5 bases each). Germline lookup yields CDR1 LNHDA and CDR2 SQIVND (reference sequence). The CDR3 totals 15 residues. Trimming took 5 bases from V and 1 from J, leaving 13 bases between them. The CDR3 region has the DNA TGTGCCAGTAGTTTGGGACCTTGGGGCACAGATACGCAGTATTTT. This encodes CASSLGPWGTDTQYF.

This clone was seen a handful of times. The chain recombines TRBV7-2 with TRBJ2-1; D is perhaps TRBD1 (5 bases). This CDR3 has 15 residues. Germline CDR1 reads SGHTA; CDR2 reads FQGNSA. With 4 bases removed from V and 5 bases from J, the gap between germline ends came to 15 bases. Here the CDR3 DNA reads TGTGCCAGCAGCTCTGACAGCTCTCCCCACAATGAGCAGTTCTTC. This translates into CASSSDSSPHNEQFF. Drawing the rest from reference TRBV7-2 and TRBJ2-1, the complete variable domain is GAGVSQSPSNKVTEKGKDVELRCDPISGHTALYWYRQSLGQGLEFLIYFQGNSAPDKSGLPSDRFSAERTGGSVSTLTIQRTQQEDSAVYLCASSSDSSPHNEQFFGPGTRLTVL.

A few counts support this clone. This rearrangement joins TRBV30 to TRBJ2-7; no reliable D call. The V end was cut by 0 bases, the J end by 9 bases, with 12 bases between. This CDR3 is built from 12 residues. The V gene's germline CDR1 is GTSNPN and CDR2 SVGIG (reference sequence). The CDR3 region is CAWSVTLSGQYF. The CDR3 region has the DNA TGTGCCTGGAGTGTAACCCTCTCCGGGCAGTACTTC.